Each of the 8 T cell receptor beta chains below was sequenced from the same sample in a study of blood T cells in healthy people across ages. The use of a sample-barcoded 5' primer and a J-beta primer mix characterized a second PCR of about 6 to 11 cycles. TCRdb re-called the 5' RACE reads through MiXCR, storing one row per CDR3 protein. The table has around 870,000 distinct CDR3 sequences, under 30% seen once. Sequencing was done on a sample of blood. The receptors derive from a woman older than 75 in good health.

This clonotype appeared many times. The chain is built from TRBV20-1 and TRBJ1-2, with TRBD1 as a possible D gene (5 bases). Germline-derived CDR1 and CDR2 are DFQATT and SNEGSKA (reference sequence). The CDR3 covers 16 residues. V was trimmed by 0 bases and J by 6 bases, leaving 20 bases between them. The CDR3 DNA is TGCAGTGCTAGAGATCTTACAGGATCCCGTCGAGATGGCTACACCTTC. As protein: CSARDLTGSRRDGYTF.

The table lists this clonotype with many counts. This rearrangement joins TRBV5-1 to TRBJ2-3; possible D gene TRBD2, 7 bases. CDR1 SGHRS and CDR2 YFSETQ come from the germline V gene. The CDR3 has 13 amino acids. V lost 4 bases and J lost 6, with 12 bases in between. CDR3 protein: CASSPGGPDTQYF. The CDR3 DNA sequence: TGCGCCAGCAGCCCCGGGGGGCCGGATACGCAGTATTTT.

Remarks on this clonotype: A read error is possible here, since a much larger clone lies one base away. The rearrangement uses TRBV7-2 and TRBJ2-1; a possible D gene is TRBD2 (6 bases). Trimming removed 2 bases from V and 13 bases from J, with 15 bases in between. The germline V gene encodes CDR1 SGHTA and CDR2 FQGNSA. The CDR3 has 13 amino acids. CDR3 protein: CASSLMGGETQFF. CDR3 in DNA: TGTGCCAGCAGCTTAATGGGGGGAGAGACCCAGTTCTTC.

V gene TRBV14 combines with J gene TRBJ2-3, with D hard to call. V dropped 1 base and J dropped 1 base, with 9 bases sitting between them. This CDR3 spans 15 amino acids. Germline-derived CDR1 and CDR2 are SGHDN and FVKESK. The CDR3 nucleotides read TGTGCCAGCAGCCAAGGATCCTTTGGCACAGATACGCAGTATTTT. Translation: CASSQGSFGTDTQYF.

The gene calls are TRBV5-4 and TRBJ1-2; D is ambiguous. The length of the CDR3 is 15 residues. With 0 bases removed from V and 1 base from J, the gap between germline ends came to 10 bases. The germline V gene has CDR1 SGHNT and CDR2 YYREEE (reference sequence). This CDR3 is CASSLVGKHNYGYTF. The CDR3, as DNA: TGTGCCAGCAGCTTGGTAGGGAAACATAACTATGGCTACACCTTC.

This clonotype was found many times. The rearrangement links TRBV9 to TRBJ2-1, with D perhaps TRBD2 (5 bases). Per germline, CDR1 SGDLS and CDR2 YYNGEE. V lost 0 bases, J lost 6 bases, and 13 bases lay in between. CDR3 length: 15 amino acids. This CDR3 reads CASSVDLDGGNEQFF. CDR3 nucleotide sequence: TGTGCCAGCAGCGTAGACCTAGACGGAGGCAATGAGCAGTTCTTC. Full variable domain (rest looked up from reference TRBV9 and TRBJ2-1): DSGVTQTPKHLITATGQRVTLRCSPRSGDLSVYWYQQSLDQGLQFLIQYYNGEERAKGNILERFSAQQFPDLHSELNLSSLELGDSALYFCASSVDLDGGNEQFFGPGTRLTVL.

V usage is TRBV12-3 or TRBV12-4 and J usage is TRBJ2-3; unclear D gene. V lost 4 bases and J 3 bases, leaving 8 bases between the germline ends. CDR3 length: 13 residues. The CDR3 region is CASSWTVTDTQYF. For the CDR3, the DNA is TGTGCCAGCAGTTGGACCGTTACAGATACGCAGTATTTT.

The CDR3, as DNA: TGTGCCAGCAGCTCCGACTTCGAGACCCAGTACTTC. Its translation: CASSSDFETQYF. The chain is built from TRBV7-9 and TRBJ2-4; no reliable D call. The J call may be incorrect, as the DNA end agrees better with TRBJ2-5. Germline V gene data show CDR1 as SEHNR and CDR2 as FQNEAQ (reference sequence). The CDR3 covers 12 residues.